This TCR beta chain derives from a study of neurological immune-mediated disorders. As for the study in general: The 35 or so multiple sclerosis patients comprised 31 relapsing-remitting and 3 secondary progressive cases. Regarding the study as a whole: Phylogenetic grouping assigned the repertoires of 18 of 34 multiple sclerosis patients to a single cluster of related CDR3 sequences. This cluster may be a repertoire-level signature.

The CDR3 runs to 13 residues. The germline gives CDR1 DFQATT, CDR2 SNEGSKA (reference sequence). V shed 0 bases and J shed 11 bases, with 16 bases lying between them. As concerns this clonotype: Its antigen is unknown.

TCRdb itself ran the 5' RACE reads through MiXCR, one entry per CDR3 protein. The data show about 46,000 distinct CDR3 sequences, around 2% seen once. The chain uses TRBV20-1 and TRBJ1-1, with D perhaps matching TRBD1 (6 bases). Sample: PBMCs. This sequence originates from a woman aged 35 to 49 with multiple sclerosis. CDR3 sequence: CSARDPGHWSAFF. In DNA form, the CDR3 reads TGCAGTGCTAGAGATCCGGGACACTGGTCGGCTTTCTTT.